The 25 T cell receptor beta chains below come from one sample, sequenced in a study of identical twins. TCRdb called the 5' RACE reads again in MiXCR, with one record for every CDR3 protein. The table has about 340,000 distinct CDR3 sequences, 9% to 15% seen once. The data were also submitted as part of a second study, on yellow fever vaccine responses in identical twins.

The sequencing input was CD8+ T cells sorted from blood. The receptor set was obtained from a woman aged 18-35 years in good health.

This clonotype was counted at least ten times. The chain is built from TRBV15 and TRBJ2-1, with 7 bases aligning to TRBD2. Trimming at V came to 0 bases and at J to 1 base, leaving 6 bases not matched to a gene. The CDR3 contains 17 residues. The germline V gene has CDR1 LNHNV and CDR2 YYDKDF (reference sequence). CDR3 bases: TGTGCCACCAGCAGAGATCTGGGGCGGGAGTCCTACAATGAGCAGTTCTTC. The encoded protein is CATSRDLGRESYNEQFF.

The chain joins TRBV3-1 to TRBJ2-3; D is ambiguous. Looked up from germline, CDR1 is LGHDT and CDR2 is YNNKEL (reference sequence). The CDR3 is 16 amino acids. Trimming pared 4 bases from V and 8 bases from J, leaving 22 bases between. Here the CDR3 reads CASSPWTDPPDGTQYF. The CDR3 DNA sequence: TGTGCCAGCAGCCCCTGGACGGATCCTCCGGATGGTACGCAGTATTTT.

This clonotype was seen ten or more times. This rearrangement joins TRBV4-1 to TRBJ1-1, with D perhaps TRBD1 (6 bases). This CDR3 has 14 amino acids. Germline-derived CDR1 and CDR2 are MGHRA and YSYEKL. Trimming removed 3 bases at V and 5 bases at J, with 13 bases between. The DNA of the CDR3 is TGCGCCAGCAGCCACGGCCTCAGGGGAACTGAAGCTTTCTTT. It codes for CASSHGLRGTEAFF.

This clonotype has a single count. This may come from a read error, since a much larger clone is one base off. CDR3 sequence (DNA): TGCAGCGTTGATACGGGACAGGATTACAATGAGAAGTTCTTC. Translating it yields CSVDTGQDYNEKFF. This sequence joins TRBV29-1 and TRBJ2-1; 8 bases align to TRBD1. The V gene's germline CDR1 is SQVTM and CDR2 ANQGSEA. CDR3 size: 14 residues.

The chain joins TRBV6-5 to TRBJ2-1; D remains ambiguous. This CDR3 spans 11 amino acids. Trimming took 4 bases from V and 14 from J, leaving 12 bases between them. The V gene's germline CDR1 is MNHEY and CDR2 SVGAGI. CDR3 sequence: CASSFRSWEFF. The CDR3 nucleotides are TGTGCCAGCAGTTTTCGCTCATGGGAGTTCTTC.

This clonotype was counted only a few times. The chain couples TRBV15 to TRBJ1-1, with D unresolved. CDR3 length: 15 residues. The germline V and J ends were trimmed by 2 bases and 5 bases, with 15 bases remaining between them. Germline CDR1 is LNHNV and CDR2 is YYDKDF (reference sequence). CDR3 amino acids: CATSRFWVWKTEAFF. DNA for the CDR3: TGTGCCACCAGCAGATTTTGGGTGTGGAAAACTGAAGCTTTCTTT.

This clonotype was seen only a few times. This chain links TRBV9 with TRBJ1-1, with D possibly TRBD1 on 5 matching bases. V gave up 4 bases and J gave up 5 bases, with 18 bases separating them. The CDR3 loop spans 15 amino acids. Germline CDR1 reads SGDLS; CDR2 reads YYNGEE. CDR3 sequence (DNA): TGTGCCAGCAGCCCCTCCGGTCGGGGGTCGACTGAAGCTTTCTTT. Amino acids: CASSPSGRGSTEAFF.

The chain joins TRBV20-1 to TRBJ2-2, with D possibly being TRBD1 or TRBD2 (5 bases each). V shed 6 bases and J shed 2 bases, with 16 bases lying between them. This CDR3 comprises 15 residues. Germline V gene sequence: CDR1 DFQATT, CDR2 SNEGSKA (reference sequence). The CDR3 DNA is TGCAGTGCCCGGGCCCGGGGCCACAACACCGGGGAGCTGTTTTTT. Its translation: CSARARGHNTGELFF.

The rearrangement joins TRBV12-3 or TRBV12-4 to TRBJ1-5; no definite D call. The CDR3 covers 14 residues. The V end lost 5 bases, the J end lost 0 bases, and 8 bases lay between the germline ends. The CDR3 spells CASSGGYSNQPQHF. The DNA for the CDR3 is TGTGCCAGCAGTGGCGGGTATAGCAATCAGCCCCAGCATTTT.

The V call is TRBV29-1, the J call TRBJ1-1, with D uncertain. The CDR3 extends over 12 amino acids. V lost 4 bases and J lost 3, with 9 bases in between. Germline CDR1 SQVTM, CDR2 ANQGSEA. Here the CDR3 reads CSVGSMYTEAFF. In DNA form, the CDR3 reads TGCAGCGTTGGGTCTATGTACACTGAAGCTTTCTTT.

V gene TRBV7-2 combines with J gene TRBJ2-1; D not resolved. CDR1 and CDR2 (germline): SGHTA, FQGNSA. V dropped 5 bases and J dropped 0 bases, with 14 bases sitting between them. This CDR3 has 16 residues. CDR3 nucleotide sequence: TGTGCCAGCAGCGAAAACTTAAGACACTCCTACAATGAGCAGTTCTTC. Residues: CASSENLRHSYNEQFF. Complete variable domain (other parts from reference TRBV7-2 and TRBJ2-1): GAGVSQSPSNKVTEKGKDVELRCDPISGHTALYWYRQSLGQGLEFLIYFQGNSAPDKSGLPSDRFSAERTGGSVSTLTIQRTQQEDSAVYLCASSENLRHSYNEQFFGPGTRLTVL.

The chain carries TRBV12-3 or TRBV12-4 and TRBJ1-1; no definite D call. CDR3 length: 13 residues. V shed 8 bases and J shed 2 bases, with 12 bases lying between them. The CDR3 DNA reads TGTGCCAGCCATTTCGGGTTTAACACTGAAGCTTTCTTT. Translating gives CASHFGFNTEAFF.

The CDR3 DNA sequence: TGTGCCAGCAGCTGGGGGACAGGGAGGACGGAGTTCTTC. Translating it yields CASSWGTGRTEFF. The rearrangement links TRBV5-6 to TRBJ2-1; 9 bases align to TRBD1. The CDR3 is 13 amino acids. With V trimmed by 3 bases and J by 14 bases, 9 bases remained unmatched. Germline assignment: CDR1 SGHDT and CDR2 YYEEEE.

This clonotype came up a few times. This chain uses TRBV5-8 with TRBJ2-5, with unresolved D. V was trimmed by 1 base and J by 4 bases, leaving 8 bases between them. The CDR3 extends over 13 amino acids. Germline V lookup: CDR1 SGHTS, CDR2 YDEGEE. The DNA of the CDR3 is TGTGCCAGCAGCTTGATAAGTTCAGAGACCCAGTACTTC. Residues: CASSLISSETQYF.

J is TRBJ2-1 and V is TRBV6-1; tentative D call: TRBD2 (5 bases). The CDR3 loop spans 13 amino acids. Trimming shortened V by 6 bases and J by 6 bases, and 12 bases separated the two germline ends. The germline V gene encodes CDR1 MNHNS and CDR2 SASEGT. The DNA of the CDR3 is TGTGCCAGCAGCGGGAATTTGGGCAATGAGCAGTTCTTC. Amino acids: CASSGNLGNEQFF.

The V and J genes are TRBV10-3 and TRBJ2-2, with D possibly TRBD2 on 5 matching bases. Between the trimmed V and J ends, which lost 2 bases and 0 bases, there was a span of 13 bases. Germline values: CDR1 ENHRY, CDR2 SYGVKD. The CDR3 is 17 residues long. The CDR3 region has the DNA TGTGCCATCAGTGAGACGAGGGAAGGCCCGAACACCGGGGAGCTGTTTTTT. Translating it yields CAISETREGPNTGELFF.

The chain combines TRBV11-2 with TRBJ1-2, with 9 bases identical to TRBD1. After removal of 1 base from V and 5 bases from J, the junction contained 11 bases not matched to a gene. The germline CDR1 and CDR2 sequences are SGHAT and FQNNGV. The CDR3 covers 17 residues. CDR3 loop: CASSLGGLRDREYGYTF. The CDR3 coding sequence is TGTGCCAGCAGCTTAGGGGGGTTAAGGGACAGGGAATATGGCTACACCTTC.

Only a few counts were recorded for this clonotype. V usage is TRBV6-1 and J usage is TRBJ2-7, with 10 bases that match TRBD1. This CDR3 region has 14 residues. Germline V gene lookup returns CDR1 MNHNS and CDR2 SASEGT. V shed 7 bases and J 3 bases; nucleotides not matched to a gene: 6. Here the CDR3 reads CASKPGQGDYEQYF. The CDR3 region has the DNA TGTGCCAGCAAACCTGGACAGGGGGACTACGAGCAGTACTTC.

A few counts support this clonotype. The chain has TRBV12-3 or TRBV12-4 and TRBJ2-4, with 7 nucleotides matching TRBD2. Trimming at V came to 5 bases and at J to 2 bases, leaving 9 bases not matched to a gene. The CDR3 extends over 16 amino acids. The CDR3 spells CASSRRLGGSKNIQYF. Here the CDR3 DNA reads TGTGCCAGCAGTCGGCGCCTCGGGGGGTCCAAAAACATTCAGTACTTC.

This clonotype was counted a few times. The CDR3 sequence is CATLGLAGDYLYNEQFF. The CDR3 DNA reads TGTGCCACCCTGGGACTAGCGGGAGACTACCTTTACAATGAGCAGTTCTTC. This rearrangement joins TRBV2 to TRBJ2-1; 14 nucleotides agree with TRBD2. CDR1 is SNHLY, CDR2 FYNNEI, per germline. CDR3 length: 17 residues. With V trimmed by 10 bases and J by 4 bases, 12 bases remained unmatched.

This clonotype has only a few counts. The chain recombines TRBV7-9 with TRBJ2-1; no clear D gene. Trimming cost V 2 bases and J 12 bases, with 17 bases left between them. The CDR3 consists of 14 residues. The V gene's germline CDR1 is SEHNR and CDR2 FQNEAQ (reference sequence). CDR3 sequence: CASSLSQTKKGQFF. CDR3 DNA: TGTGCCAGCAGCTTATCACAGACAAAAAAGGGGCAGTTCTTC.

This clonotype was detected a few times. The chain couples TRBV21-1 to TRBJ2-2; the D call TRBD1 from the table was never checked on the DNA. TRBV21-1 is termed a pseudogene. This CDR3 is built from 17 residues. The CDR3 sequence: CASSTQRGQGNTGELFF. CDR3 DNA: TGTGCCAGCAGCACCCAGCGGGGACAGGGGAACACCGGGGAGCTGTTTTTT.

A few counts support this clonotype. The chain links TRBV7-9 to TRBJ1-1, with a possible D match to TRBD1 (6 bases). The CDR3 sequence is 17 residues long. Trimming left V 4 bases short and J 2 bases short, with 20 bases between. The germline V gene has CDR1 SEHNR and CDR2 FQNEAQ (reference sequence). CDR3 DNA sequence: TGTGCCAGCAGCTCTTCCAGGGGCCCAACCCAAAACACTGAAGCTTTCTTT. Its protein product is CASSSSRGPTQNTEAFF.

The table lists this clonotype with many counts. The CDR3 region is CSAPGGSNEQFF. The DNA for the CDR3 is TGCAGCGCCCCGGGCGGCTCAAATGAGCAGTTCTTC. The V call is TRBV29-1, the J call TRBJ2-1; D ambiguous. Germline V gives CDR1 SQVTM, CDR2 ANQGSEA. The CDR3 length is 12 residues. Between the trimmed V and J ends, which lost 7 bases and 7 bases, there was a span of 14 bases.

This clonotype was counted many times. The rearrangement links TRBV11-2 to TRBJ2-3; D is unresolved. Trimming removed 4 bases at V and 5 bases at J, with 7 bases between. The CDR3 contains 12 residues. CDR1 is SGHAT and CDR2 is FQNNGV in the germline V gene. The CDR3 region has the DNA TGTGCCAGCAGCTCCCGAAGAGATACGCAGTATTTT. It codes for CASSSRRDTQYF.